These 29 T cell receptor beta chains originate from one sample sequenced in a study of shared T cell receptors in the human thymus. Sequencing was performed with immunoSEQ multiplex PCR; in TCRdb, only in-frame clones are kept and a portion is missing. The sample has about 710,000 clones, roughly 86% seen once. This sample was also put to use in a study of human thymus T cells.

Sequencing was carried out using thymocytes. The receptors were gathered from a boy in the first two years of life with a congenital heart defect.

The V and J genes are TRBV4-1 and TRBJ2-1; the match to TRBD2 covers 14 bases. The CDR3 consists of 22 residues. V trimming: 0 bases; J trimming: 0 bases; junction bases outside the gene matches: 13. Germline loops: CDR1 MGHRA, CDR2 YSYEKL. The CDR3 DNA reads TGCGCCAGCAGCCAAGAGACGCTGGGACTAGCGGGAGAGCCCCTCTCCTACAATGAGCAGTTCTTC. It specifies CASSQETLGLAGEPLSYNEQFF.

This chain connects TRBV28 to TRBJ1-1; D may be TRBD1 (6 bases). The CDR3 consists of 12 residues. With 10 bases removed from V and 2 bases from J, the gap between germline ends came to 11 bases. CDR1 and CDR2 from the germline V gene are MDHEN and SYDVKM. The CDR3 coding sequence is TGTGCCACCGGGGACACTAACACTGAAGCTTTCTTT. Its translation is CATGDTNTEAFF.

The V call is TRBV7-8, the J call TRBJ1-2, with D possibly matching TRBD1 (5 bases). Germline CDR1 SGHVS, CDR2 FQNEAQ. The V end lost 3 bases, the J end lost 4 bases, and 15 bases lay between the germline ends. The CDR3 consists of 15 residues. CDR3: CASSLGQETSYGYTF. CDR3 nucleotides: TGTGCCAGCAGCTTGGGGCAGGAGACATCCTATGGCTACACCTTC.

The chain couples TRBV4-3 to TRBJ2-1; 9 bases align to TRBD2. CDR1 is LGHNA and CDR2 is YSLEER in the germline V gene. This CDR3 has 21 residues. The V and J ends lost 0 bases and 14 bases, in that order; junction bases with no gene match: 29. The CDR3 region is CASSQDRFWTLAGLNTSEEFF. CDR3 sequence (DNA): TGCGCCAGCAGCCAAGATCGCTTTTGGACCCTAGCGGGACTAAATACGAGCGAGGAGTTCTTC.

The chain combines TRBV15 with TRBJ2-7; tentative D call: TRBD1 (5 bases). Germline V lookup: CDR1 LNHNV, CDR2 YYDKDF (reference sequence). The CDR3 length is 16 residues. The V gene lost 0 bases and the J gene lost 2 bases, with 14 bases spanning the gap. The CDR3 is CATSRDRGQGTYEQYF. The CDR3 bases are TGTGCCACCAGCAGAGATCGTGGTCAGGGAACCTACGAGCAGTACTTC. The full variable domain, completed using reference TRBV15 and TRBJ2-7, is DAMVIQNPRYQVTQFGKPVTLSCSQTLNHNVMYWYQQKSSQAPKLLFHYYDKDFNNEADTPDNFQSRRPNTSFCFLDIRSPGLGDTAMYLCATSRDRGQGTYEQYFGPGTRLTVT.

This CDR3 reads CASSRDMAKGGYTF. The CDR3 region has the DNA TGTGCCAGCAGCAGGGACATGGCAAAAGGTGGCTACACCTTC. The rearrangement links TRBV5-4 to TRBJ1-2; tentatively, D is TRBD1 (6 bases). V was shortened by 4 bases and J by 7 bases, with 17 bases between the two germline ends. The germline CDR1 and CDR2 sequences are SGHNT and YYREEE (reference sequence). The CDR3 extends over 14 amino acids.

The chain uses TRBV4-1 and TRBJ1-5; 7 bases match TRBD1. The CDR3 covers 19 residues. Germline CDR1 is MGHRA and CDR2 is YSYEKL. Trimming removed 0 bases from V and 7 bases from J; junction bases left unmatched: 18. In DNA, the CDR3 is TGCGCCAGCAGCCAAGATCGGCGGGGCCCGACAGGGTCTGGGCAGCCCCAGCATTTT. This translates into CASSQDRRGPTGSGQPQHF.

J is TRBJ1-4 and V is TRBV27; a weak D match, TRBD1 (5 bases). CDR1 is MNHEY and CDR2 is SMNVEV in the germline V gene (reference sequence). The ends were cut back, 5 bases at V and 5 bases at J, with 18 bases in the middle. This CDR3 contains 16 residues. The CDR3 here is CASSQKAGTENEKLFF. CDR3 nucleotides: TGTGCCAGCAGTCAAAAGGCCGGGACTGAGAATGAAAAACTGTTTTTT.

For this clone: At one end, the junction sequence differs from germline, possibly due to a read error. The chain is built from TRBV10-3 and TRBJ2-5; a possible D gene is TRBD1 (6 bases). In germline, CDR1 is ENHRY, CDR2 SYGVKD. The CDR3 is 15 amino acids. Written as DNA, the CDR3 is TGTGCCATCAGCGAGTTAGACAGGTTACAAGAGACCCAGTACTTC. Translated: CAISELDRLQETQYF.

This clone is a singleton in its sample. The chain carries TRBV6-5 and TRBJ2-4; no clear D. CDR1 MNHEY and CDR2 SVGAGI come from the germline V gene. The CDR3 contains 14 residues. V lost 4 bases and J lost 2, with 9 bases in between. The CDR3 reads CASSSRATKNIQYF. CDR3 in DNA: TGTGCCAGCAGTTCACGAGCTACCAAAAACATTCAGTACTTC.

This clone was found once. The chain has TRBV12-5 and TRBJ2-1, with 9 bases identical to TRBD1. The germline CDR1 and CDR2 sequences are LGHNT and FRNRAP. Germline trimming cut 6 bases from V and 9 bases from J; bases unmatched to any gene: 15. The CDR3 consists of 16 residues. CDR3 sequence reads: CASGREGQGLLSEQFF. The CDR3 coding sequence is TGTGCTAGTGGGAGAGAGGGACAGGGTTTGTTAAGTGAGCAGTTCTTC.

J is TRBJ2-3 and V is TRBV10-3; 7 bases are a match to TRBD1. Germline trimming cut 5 bases from V and 5 bases from J; bases unmatched to any gene: 13. This CDR3 region has 16 residues. Per the germline V gene, CDR1 is ENHRY and CDR2 is SYGVKD. This CDR3 reads CAISPAGTVPGDTQYF. In nucleotides, the CDR3 is TGTGCCATCAGTCCCGCCGGGACAGTTCCAGGAGATACGCAGTATTTT.

The chain couples TRBV5-4 to TRBJ2-3, with 11 bases fitting TRBD2. Trimming took 0 bases from V and 3 from J; bases not matched to a gene: 3. The CDR3 has 16 amino acids. Germline V gene lookup returns CDR1 SGHNT and CDR2 YYREEE (reference sequence). The CDR3 is CASSLGTSGSTDTQYF. The CDR3 DNA reads as TGTGCCAGCAGCTTGGGGACTAGCGGGTCGACAGATACGCAGTATTTT.

The chain joins TRBV7-2 to TRBJ2-7; 7 positions match TRBD1. After removal of 2 bases from V and 1 base from J, the junction contained 2 bases not matched to a gene. Germline V gene sequence: CDR1 SGHTA, CDR2 FQGNSA. The CDR3 extends over 14 amino acids. The CDR3 DNA reads TGTGCCAGCAGCTTACGACAGGGTTCCTACGAGCAGTACTTC. Translating gives CASSLRQGSYEQYF.

This chain links TRBV6-1 with TRBJ2-3; 8 bases line up with TRBD2. The CDR3 contains 16 residues. The germline V gene has CDR1 MNHNS and CDR2 SASEGT. With 4 bases clipped from V and 0 bases from J, the junction kept 6 bases outside the gene matches. The CDR3 bases are TGTGCCAGCAGTGCAAATAGCGGGACTAGCACAGATACGCAGTATTTT. Translated: CASSANSGTSTDTQYF.

This chain uses TRBV7-2 with TRBJ2-1; tentatively, D is TRBD2 (6 bases). Per germline, CDR1 SGHTA and CDR2 FQGNSA. Trimming cost V 6 bases and J 0 bases, with 9 bases left between them. CDR3 length equals 14 residues. This CDR3 reads CASSPGVSYNEQFF. The DNA of the CDR3 is TGTGCCAGCAGTCCGGGGGTCTCCTACAATGAGCAGTTCTTC.

This sequence joins TRBV5-1 and TRBJ1-1, with 10 bases lining up with TRBD1. With V trimmed by 7 bases and J by 1 base, 10 bases remained unmatched. CDR1 and CDR2 (germline): SGHRS, YFSETQ. CDR3 length equals 16 residues. CDR3 bases: TGCGCCAGCCGGAAAGGTGACAGGGGGCCGAACACTGAAGCTTTCTTT. Its protein is CASRKGDRGPNTEAFF.

The chain uses TRBV12-5 and TRBJ1-5; D may be TRBD1 (5 bases). Germline CDR1 LGHNT, CDR2 FRNRAP. The CDR3 length is 16 residues. V lost 2 bases and J lost 0, with 11 bases in between. CDR3 in amino acids: CASGLHRTDSNQPQHF. CDR3 coding DNA: TGTGCTAGTGGTTTGCACAGGACCGATAGCAATCAGCCCCAGCATTTT.

The chain couples TRBV28 to TRBJ2-7; 7 nucleotides agree with TRBD1. CDR3 length: 18 amino acids. With V trimmed by 5 bases and J by 0 bases, 16 bases remained unmatched. The germline V gene encodes CDR1 MDHEN and CDR2 SYDVKM. In nucleotides, the CDR3 is TGTGCCAGCAGTGCCCCCCGAGGGACAGACCGCCTCTCCTACGAGCAGTACTTC. Residues: CASSAPRGTDRLSYEQYF.

V and J are TRBV12-5 and TRBJ2-7; the D is unclear. Trimming took 6 bases from V and 3 from J, leaving 9 bases between them. In germline, CDR1 is LGHNT, CDR2 FRNRAP. This CDR3 is 12 amino acids long. CDR3 nucleotides: TGTGCTAGTGGGTGGAGTGGCTACGAGCAGTACTTC. Protein sequence: CASGWSGYEQYF.

The sample holds one count of this clone. The chain joins TRBV25-1 to TRBJ2-7; 10 positions match TRBD1. The V gene end was trimmed by 2 bases and the J gene end by 9 bases; junction bases not matched to a gene: 7. This CDR3 spans 14 amino acids. Germline V gene data show CDR1 as MGHDK and CDR2 as SYGVNS. The CDR3 coding sequence is TGTGCCAGCAGTGAAACGACAGGGGGCTCTGTGCAGTACTTC. Its protein is CASSETTGGSVQYF.

The rearrangement links TRBV5-1 to TRBJ2-3; weak D call: TRBD2 (6 bases). This CDR3 contains 15 residues. V was cut by 2 bases and J by 1 base, with 11 bases left in between. Germline CDR1 is SGHRS and CDR2 is YFSETQ. The CDR3 bases are TGCGCCAGCAGCTTCCGGGGGACCCGCACAGATACGCAGTATTTT. Translated, it gives CASSFRGTRTDTQYF.

This clone showed up just once. For the CDR3, the DNA is TGTGCCAGCAGTACGCAGGGTGTAGAGACCCAGTACTTC. Protein: CASSTQGVETQYF. The rearrangement joins TRBV6-7 to TRBJ2-5, with D maybe TRBD1 (5 bases). TRBV6-7 is reported as an ORF; its role is uncertain. This CDR3 contains 13 residues. V lost 5 bases and J 4 bases, leaving 11 bases between the germline ends.

The rearrangement links TRBV28 to TRBJ1-2; no clear D. From germline, CDR1 is MDHEN and CDR2 SYDVKM. V was shortened by 6 bases and J by 7 bases, with 12 bases between the two germline ends. There are 12 residues in the CDR3. CDR3 sequence (DNA): TGTGCCAGCAGCCCCTCGTTTTCTGGCTACACCTTC. It is translated as CASSPSFSGYTF.

This clone was detected once. The chain couples TRBV29-1 to TRBJ1-1; D gene uncertain. Germline V CDR1 and CDR2: SQVTM, ANQGSEA. The CDR3 runs 13 residues. The ends were cut back, 1 base at V and 0 bases at J, with 6 bases in the middle. CDR3 sequence: CSVEASLNTEAFF. Written as DNA, the CDR3 is TGCAGCGTTGAAGCATCCCTGAACACTGAAGCTTTCTTT.

In DNA form, the CDR3 reads TGTGCCAGCAGTTCAACAGGGGGGGCCGAGCAGTACTTC. Its protein product is CASSSTGGAEQYF. The chain couples TRBV6-5 to TRBJ2-7; D is possibly TRBD1 (8 bases). The CDR3 totals 13 residues. CDR1 and CDR2 (germline): MNHEY, SVGAGI. V gave up 4 bases and J gave up 6 bases, with 13 bases separating them.

This chain uses TRBV29-1 with TRBJ1-2; no clear D. This CDR3 has 11 residues. V was trimmed by 7 bases and J by 10 bases, leaving 16 bases between them. Germline loops: CDR1 SQVTM, CDR2 ANQGSEA. CDR3 sequence: CSAEGRGVYTF. CDR3 in DNA: TGCAGCGCCGAGGGTCGGGGTGTCTACACCTTC. The full variable domain, in which reference TRBV29-1 and TRBJ1-2 provide the parts outside the CDR3, is SAVISQKPSRDICQRGTSLTIQCQVDSQVTMMFWYRQQPGQSLTLIATANQGSEATYESGFVIDKFPISRPNLTFSTLTVSNMSPEDSSIYLCSAEGRGVYTFGSGTRLTVV.

This chain connects TRBV28 to TRBJ2-7; 14 positions match TRBD2. The germline V gene has CDR1 MDHEN and CDR2 SYDVKM. The CDR3 length is 22 residues. Germline trimming cut 4 bases from V and 3 bases from J; bases unmatched to any gene: 23. The CDR3 DNA reads as TGTGCCAGCAGTTCTCCAGGAGGTAGACTAGCGGGAGGGCCCTTGGACCACTACGAGCAGTACTTC. Protein product: CASSSPGGRLAGGPLDHYEQYF.

This clone was picked up one time. The rearrangement joins TRBV7-2 to TRBJ2-2; the D gene is possibly TRBD1 (6 bases). CDR1 SGHTA and CDR2 FQGNSA come from the germline V gene. CDR3 length equals 15 residues. The germline V and J ends were trimmed by 1 base and 5 bases, with 11 bases remaining between them. In DNA, the CDR3 is TGTGCCAGCAGCTTAGTGGGGCAGGGGACCGGGGAGCTGTTTTTT. Encoded protein: CASSLVGQGTGELFF.